This record covers a single T cell receptor (beta chain). Its specificity is unknown. This sample is part of a study of cytomegalovirus exposure and HLA in healthy donors. Study-wide findings and caveats: With later analysis, a missense DCLRE1C variant became linked to TCR beta V- and J-gene trimming.

It was with 60 Vbeta and 13 Jbeta primers that the PCR ran. TCRdb keeps only in-frame clones here, not all; method: immunoSEQ multiplex PCR. The sample includes about 150,000 clones, about 74% of them seen just once. The germline V and J ends were trimmed by 4 bases and 7 bases, with 14 bases remaining between them. The CDR3 runs to 14 residues. Germline CDR1 reads MNHEY; CDR2 reads SVGAGI. The sample comprised PBMCs. This receptor was obtained from a man aged 30 to 45 in good health and CMV-seronegative. This chain uses TRBV6-5 with TRBJ1-5; weak D call: TRBD1 (5 bases). The chain's CDR3 is CASSLGGGVQPQHF. The CDR3 DNA reads TGTGCCAGCAGTTTAGGTGGGGGGGTCCAGCCCCAGCATTTT.